Listed here are 26 T cell receptor beta chains from one sample, sequenced in a study of cytomegalovirus exposure and HLA in healthy donors (dated by TCRdb to about 2017). The library relied on the immunoSEQ multiplex PCR assay. For the multiplex PCR, a mixture combining 60 forward primers for TCR Vbeta segments and 13 reverse primers for TCR Jbeta segments was used. The source is immuneACCESS, and TCRdb retained only in-frame sequences with V and J called. Part of the clones is not carried over; for the studies checked, unresolved V genes explain less than half of this, and the remainder is unexplained. This sample's records show about 84,000 clones. The ten top clones hold about 0.5% of the sample. The sample taken for sequencing was PBMCs. The receptor source for this set is a man aged 45 to 65 in good health and CMV-seronegative.

The chain employs TRBV7-3 and TRBJ2-3, with D possibly TRBD1 on 6 matching bases. The germline V gene encodes CDR1 SGHTA and CDR2 FQGTGA. V dropped 6 bases and J dropped 3 bases, with 13 bases sitting between them. This CDR3 spans 14 amino acids. The CDR3 DNA sequence: TGTGCCAGCAGTAGAGGGGGTAGGACAGATACGCAGTATTTT. It codes for CASSRGGRTDTQYF.

The CDR3 is CASSVAPPGVGYTF. CDR3 nucleotide sequence: TGTGCCAGCAGCGTAGCTCCCCCCGGAGTGGGCTACACCTTC. This chain uses TRBV9 with TRBJ1-2; no clear D gene. The CDR3 has 14 residues. Germline CDR1 is SGDLS and CDR2 is YYNGEE. Between the trimmed V and J ends, which lost 0 bases and 8 bases, there was a span of 14 bases.

Regarding this clone: This specimen includes other DNA sequences encoding the same CDR3. The rearrangement joins TRBV28 to TRBJ1-2, with D unresolved. From germline, CDR1 is MDHEN and CDR2 SYDVKM. The CDR3 has 13 amino acids. The V end lost 2 bases, the J end lost 3 bases, and 7 bases lay between the germline ends. The DNA for the CDR3 is TGTGCCAGCAGTTTACTGGTAGACTATGGCTACACCTTC. Protein: CASSLLVDYGYTF.

This chain links TRBV6-6 with TRBJ1-6, with no clear D. This CDR3 spans 16 amino acids. The ends were cut back, 2 bases at V and 7 bases at J, with 15 bases in the middle. Looked up from germline, CDR1 is MNHNY and CDR2 is SVGAGI (reference sequence). The CDR3 region is CASSYKSAAANSPLHF. CDR3 sequence (DNA): TGTGCCAGCAGTTACAAGAGCGCAGCGGCCAATTCACCCCTCCACTTT.

The V and J genes are TRBV5-6 and TRBJ1-3; possibly TRBD1 for D (6 bases). The CDR3 runs 15 residues. CDR1 is SGHDT and CDR2 is YYEEEE in the germline V gene. The ends were cut back, 0 bases at V and 6 bases at J, with 13 bases in the middle. CDR3 nucleotide sequence: TGTGCCAGCAGCTTGGGCACAGGGATCGTAAACACCATATATTTT. Residues: CASSLGTGIVNTIYF. The variable domain in full, with the rest retrieved from reference TRBV5-6 and TRBJ1-3, is DAGVTQSPTHLIKTRGQQVTLRCSPKSGHDTVSWYQQALGQGPQFIFQYYEEEERQRGNFPDRFSGHQFPNYSSELNVNALLLGDSALYLCASSLGTGIVNTIYFGEGSWLTVV.

The rearrangement links TRBV25-1 to TRBJ2-7, with 9 bases that match TRBD2. Germline CDR1 MGHDK, CDR2 SYGVNS. There are 16 residues in the CDR3. V gave up 5 bases and J gave up 4 bases; unmatched junction bases: 12. CDR3 nucleotides: TGTGCCAGCAGTTCTGATTTGGTGGCGGGGGGGTACGAGCAGTACTTC. Protein sequence: CASSSDLVAGGYEQYF.

DNA of the CDR3: TGTGCCAGCAGTTTCACCCCGGGTGCCGGGGAGCTGTTTTTT. Its protein product is CASSFTPGAGELFF. V and J are TRBV28 and TRBJ2-2, with D unresolved. Trimming stripped 3 bases from V and 6 bases from J, with 11 bases between. Germline V CDR1 and CDR2: MDHEN, SYDVKM. The CDR3 spans 14 residues.

In DNA form, the CDR3 reads TGTGCCAGCAGCCAAGCGACAGATACTAGCACAGATACGCAGTATTTT. Its translation: CASSQATDTSTDTQYF. The V and J genes are TRBV4-2 and TRBJ2-3; tentative D call: TRBD1 (5 bases). The CDR3 has 16 residues. Germline V lookup: CDR1 LGHNA, CDR2 YNFKEQ. V was clipped by 1 base and J by 0 bases, with 11 bases between them.

V usage is TRBV5-1 and J usage is TRBJ1-2; weak D call: TRBD1 (6 bases). The ends were cut back, 2 bases at V and 7 bases at J, with 12 bases in the middle. The germline gives CDR1 SGHRS, CDR2 YFSETQ. The CDR3 runs 13 residues. CDR3 loop: CASSFSGEGGYTF. The CDR3 nucleotides read TGCGCCAGCAGCTTTTCAGGGGAGGGTGGCTACACCTTC.

The chain carries TRBV7-2 and TRBJ2-4, with 8 nucleotides matching TRBD2. V trimming: 5 bases; J trimming: 0 bases; junction bases outside the gene matches: 6. Per germline, CDR1 SGHTA and CDR2 FQGNSA. The CDR3 runs to 16 residues. The CDR3 region is CASSPGGDLAKNIQYF. CDR3 coding DNA: TGTGCCAGCAGCCCCGGGGGGGACCTAGCCAAAAACATTCAGTACTTC.

This sequence joins TRBV28 and TRBJ1-4, with 10 bases lining up with TRBD1. The CDR3 runs 17 residues. V lost 5 bases, J lost 4 bases, and 10 bases stayed unmatched. The germline CDR1 and CDR2 sequences are MDHEN and SYDVKM. As DNA, the CDR3 is TGTGCCAGCAGTATCCCGGGACAGGGGTTCGTTAATGAAAAACTGTTTTTT. Its translation is CASSIPGQGFVNEKLFF.

This chain joins TRBV9 and TRBJ1-1, with a tentative D call TRBD1 (5 bases). Between the trimmed V and J ends, which lost 3 bases and 0 bases, there was a span of 9 bases. The CDR3 spans 14 residues. The germline V gene has CDR1 SGDLS and CDR2 YYNGEE. CDR3 coding DNA: TGTGCCAGCAGCGGGGGCCTCATGAACACTGAAGCTTTCTTT. This codes for CASSGGLMNTEAFF.

The rearrangement links TRBV27 to TRBJ2-2; D gene uncertain. Trimming removed 7 bases from V and 2 bases from J, with 11 bases in between. The CDR3 runs to 14 residues. CDR1 is MNHEY and CDR2 is SMNVEV in the germline V gene (reference sequence). CDR3 in DNA: TGTGCCAGCAAACCCTTAGCAAACACCGGGGAGCTGTTTTTT. Translated: CASKPLANTGELFF.

The genes are TRBV4-3 and TRBJ2-7; D is perhaps TRBD1 (6 bases). Germline CDR1 LGHNA, CDR2 YSLEER. Trimming stripped 1 base from V and 7 bases from J, with 11 bases between. CDR3 size: 13 residues. The DNA of the CDR3 is TGCGCCAGCAGCCAAGGGGTCAGGGGAGAGCAGTACTTC. Protein: CASSQGVRGEQYF.

V is TRBV6-1 and J is TRBJ2-3, with D possibly matching TRBD2 (6 bases). Per the germline V gene, CDR1 is MNHNS and CDR2 is SASEGT. CDR3 length: 15 amino acids. The ends were cut back, 10 bases at V and 2 bases at J, with 19 bases in the middle. The CDR3 sequence: CATQAGTEFTDTQYF. Here the CDR3 DNA reads TGTGCCACCCAGGCGGGGACCGAATTCACAGATACGCAGTATTTT.

The V call is TRBV7-9, the J call TRBJ2-5, with D maybe TRBD2 (7 bases). Trimming removed 2 bases from V and 6 bases from J, with 16 bases in between. The CDR3 extends over 15 amino acids. In germline, CDR1 is SEHNR, CDR2 FQNEAQ (reference sequence). CDR3 nucleotides: TGTGCCAGCAGCTTATTTGGGGGGGGGCCGAAGACCCAGTACTTC. Amino acid sequence: CASSLFGGGPKTQYF.

V is TRBV10-3 and J is TRBJ1-6; D uncertain. The CDR3 is made up of 13 amino acids. Germline V CDR1 and CDR2: ENHRY, SYGVKD. The V and J ends lost 8 bases and 8 bases respectively, with 13 bases between them. The CDR3: CAIRRAIDSPLHF. Here the CDR3 DNA reads TGTGCCATCCGGAGGGCGATCGATTCACCCCTCCACTTT.

V and J are TRBV2 and TRBJ2-2, with 7 bases lining up with TRBD1. Germline V gene data show CDR1 as SNHLY and CDR2 as FYNNEI. V dropped 6 bases and J dropped 3; count of bases not matched to a gene: 4. The CDR3 contains 14 residues. The CDR3 sequence is CASRWGQHTGELFF. In DNA, the CDR3 is TGTGCCAGCAGATGGGGACAGCACACCGGGGAGCTGTTTTTT.

The gene calls are TRBV5-1 and TRBJ2-7; TRBD1 matches at 7 bases. This CDR3 spans 15 amino acids. CDR1 SGHRS and CDR2 YFSETQ come from the germline V gene. Germline trimming cut 3 bases from V and 4 bases from J; bases unmatched to any gene: 10. CDR3 in DNA: TGCGCCAGCAGCTCCGGACAGGTCAACGTGTACGAGCAGTACTTC. Protein: CASSSGQVNVYEQYF.

This CDR3 reads CASSFQGTALGEQYF. The CDR3 DNA reads TGTGCCAGCAGCTTTCAGGGGACAGCTCTAGGCGAGCAGTACTTC. The chain links TRBV7-9 to TRBJ2-7; 7 positions agree with TRBD1. The CDR3 is 15 amino acids. CDR1 and CDR2 (germline): SEHNR, FQNEAQ (reference sequence). Unmatched junction bases numbered 11, after V lost 3 bases and J lost 6 bases.

The CDR3 loop reads CATAARGGGVDEQYF. DNA of the CDR3: TGTGCCACCGCTGCTCGGGGTGGAGGGGTTGACGAGCAGTACTTC. The chain couples TRBV15 to TRBJ2-7; D is possibly TRBD2 (6 bases). The germline gives CDR1 LNHNV, CDR2 YYDKDF (reference sequence). The CDR3 is 15 residues long. V dropped 8 bases and J dropped 5 bases, with 22 bases sitting between them.

This chain links TRBV6-5 with TRBJ2-4; D perhaps matches TRBD2 (7 bases). The CDR3 extends over 15 amino acids. Germline V lookup: CDR1 MNHEY, CDR2 SVGAGI. V was trimmed by 0 bases and J by 8 bases, leaving 14 bases between them. CDR3 sequence reads: CASSYSWGGKDIQYF. In nucleotides, the CDR3 is TGTGCCAGCAGTTACTCGTGGGGGGGCAAGGACATTCAGTACTTC.

The V and J genes are TRBV4-1 and TRBJ2-1; no firm D call. This CDR3 is built from 15 residues. V was clipped by 0 bases and J by 3 bases, with 9 bases between them. Germline lookup yields CDR1 MGHRA and CDR2 YSYEKL. CDR3 bases: TGCGCCAGCAGCCAAGATCCCGACAACTACAATGAGCAGTTCTTC. Its translation is CASSQDPDNYNEQFF.

V usage is TRBV5-6 and J usage is TRBJ1-5; D possibly corresponds to TRBD1 (6 bases). V was clipped by 1 base and J by 6 bases, with 14 bases between them. CDR3 length: 15 amino acids. Per germline, CDR1 SGHDT and CDR2 YYEEEE. The CDR3 coding sequence is TGTGCCAGCAGCTTGTTGGAAAGGGGGATTCAGCCCCAGCATTTT. Translating it yields CASSLLERGIQPQHF.

The rearrangement joins TRBV7-9 to TRBJ2-3; D is unresolved. There are 15 residues in the CDR3. Trimming took 2 bases from V and 2 from J, leaving 11 bases between them. CDR1 SEHNR and CDR2 FQNEAQ come from the germline V gene (reference sequence). The CDR3 sequence: CASSLSLRNTDTQYF. The CDR3 region has the DNA TGTGCCAGCAGCTTAAGCCTAAGAAACACAGATACGCAGTATTTT. Filled out from reference TRBV7-9 and TRBJ2-3, the complete variable domain reads DTGVSQNPRHKITKRGQNVTFRCDPISEHNRLYWYRQTLGQGPEFLTYFQNEAQLEKSRLLSDRFSAERPKGSFSTLEIQRTEQGDSAMYLCASSLSLRNTDTQYFGPGTRLTVL.

The chain has TRBV5-1 and TRBJ2-7; 7 nucleotides match TRBD1. Germline V CDR1 and CDR2: SGHRS, YFSETQ. V trimming: 3 bases; J trimming: 3 bases; junction bases outside the gene matches: 6. This CDR3 has 14 residues. CDR3 nucleotide sequence: TGCGCCAGCAGCTGGATTACAGGGGACTACGAGCAGTACTTC. It translates to CASSWITGDYEQYF.